The entry below describes one T cell receptor (beta chain). Its cognate antigen has yet to be identified. The cohort comprised several hundred healthy bone marrow donors. All cohort members were sampled while nominally healthy, although unrecorded immune exposures were likely present. The donor tested CMV seronegative and was one of the 352 seronegative cohort members. A peripheral blood sample was provided by each donor, and peripheral blood mononuclear cells were used for TCR beta sequencing. Genomic DNA extraction from the blood cell samples was performed with the Qiagen DNeasy Blood Extraction Kit. The library relied on the immunoSEQ multiplex PCR assay. For the multiplex PCR, a mixture combining 60 forward primers for TCR Vbeta segments and 13 reverse primers for TCR Jbeta segments was used. A multiplex PCR assay on genomic DNA amplified the CDR3 region of rearranged TCR beta genes. The amplified TCR beta libraries were sequenced on the Illumina HiSeq System as 87-base-pair reads. The study's own analysis went as follows. In a later analysis, some 80 million unique TCR beta chains were counted across the roughly 700 repertoires, and about 9.9 million of these chains were shared by at least two donors. Raw reads were error-corrected and collapsed into unique sequences by a nearest-neighbor algorithm in which closely related sequences were merged to remove PCR and sequencing errors. Alignment of CDR3 sequences to IMGT reference sequences was used to assign V, D and J gene segments. For a sequence to be retained, a match of at least six nucleotides was required to both a V gene segment and a J gene segment. Rearrangements were called productive when the CDR3 lacked stop codons and stayed in frame with V and J; all others were non-productive. CDR3 was defined according to IMGT convention as the region running from the second conserved V-encoded cysteine to the conserved J-encoded phenylalanine. Sequences without an unambiguous match to a single V gene segment were excluded from the earlier analysis of 450 to 650 of the donors. In an earlier analysis of some 590 of the donors, a V segment was called functional when productive rearrangements were above 56.7%, and segregating when the standard deviation between donors exceeded 5%. A statistical classification framework was built for diagnosing cytomegalovirus status from the catalog of TCR beta chain sequences. In a later analysis, V and J genes were assigned by comparing TCR nucleotide sequences against IMGT/GENE-DB human TR gene sequences. In a later analysis, CDR3 sequences and most-parsimonious VDJ recombination scenarios were assigned using the TCRdist pipeline. In a later analysis, each TCR beta chain was defined by its CDR3 amino acid sequence together with its V-gene family, and reads without a unique V-gene family were excluded. A later analysis removed 592 highly shared, low-generation-probability nucleotide sequences to deal with suspected cross-contamination and a sequencing artifact. For each public chain, a later analysis derived a clonal expansion index from normalized ranks of inferred template counts within each repertoire. Generation probabilities in a later analysis came from a VDJ recombination model fitted to out-of-frame rearrangements, and those results were checked against IGoR. A later analysis scored TCR-TCR, TCR-HLA and TCR-CMV co-occurrence with hypergeometric tests, applying a repertoire-size bias correction to TCR pairs. False discovery rates were estimated in a later analysis by permuting HLA or CMV assignments 20 times. In a later analysis, co-occurring TCRs were grouped using DBSCAN, and TCRdist sequence similarity was added for clustering within HLA-allele-positive subsets. Co-occurrence clustering excluded repertoires with fewer than 30,000 or more than 120,000 public chains, plus five with anomalous nucleotide sharing. The clones in this table, taken by TCRdb from immuneACCESS, are in-frame only. Not every clone is retained; where verified, under half of the shortfall comes from an unresolved V gene, and the cause of the rest is unknown. V, J and clone size are taken as reported in that table, and D and trimming were inferred from the DNA itself. The sample has approximately 100,000 clones on record. The ten largest account for roughly 0.64% of the sample.

The source of the sample is a study of cytomegalovirus exposure and HLA in healthy donors (TCRdb year 2017). Broadly, across the study: An earlier analysis of approximately 600 of the donors reported 250 to 300 Gb of sequence data and 100 million to 140 million unique TCR beta sequences from about 200 million T cells. Donor age, sex, ethnicity and CMV serostatus were collected together with the repertoire data. To decide whether each TCR beta V gene segment behaved as functional or pseudogenic, an earlier analysis of nearly 600 of the donors relied on high-throughput TCR beta sequencing. The study aimed to test whether signatures of past pathogen exposure could be identified by cataloging public T cell receptors. The number of typed donors differed by locus: about 620-640 for A, B, C, DRB1 and DQB1; some 500 for DQA1; about 600 for DPA1; and roughly 470 for DPB1. All discovery cohort repertoires had been generated on a single sequencing platform. In a later analysis, previously published TCR beta repertoires from 550 to 700 donors were re-analyzed and high-resolution HLA genotyping was added so that TCR occurrence patterns could be studied. Class I and class II HLA loci were covered by the typing at four-digit resolution. A later genetic analysis used genome-wide SNP genotypes for about 55% of the 666 donors, treating that subset as a discovery cohort. Roughly five DR-DQ haplotypes were handled as single units for association and clustering because linkage in the cohort was strong. The study profiled the T cell repertoires of hundreds of subjects by immunosequencing and related them to cytomegalovirus serostatus. The genetic ancestry cluster associated with self-reported Caucasian donors included 81% of the approximately 410 genotyped donors. Besides the first cohort of roughly 640 subjects, a separate validation cohort made up of 95 to 150 different subjects was used. An early release covering some 640 HLA-typed donors comprised roughly 300 gigabases of sequencing data and 65 million to 100 million unique TCR sequences. Across approximately 400 genotyped donors of the cohort, an average of about 200,000 unique TCR beta nucleotide sequences per donor were sequenced, and approximately 19% of those sequences were non-productive. High-throughput TCR immunosequencing, statistical association of individual TCRs with disease status, and machine learning were combined to predict cytomegalovirus infection status. The later analysis used no new phenotypic data to find candidate immune exposures, relying instead on TCR beta sequences and their occurrence across donors. Here is what the overall study found, with its caveats: According to a later analysis, TCR association rates differed among HLA loci, with DRB1 alleles showing the most associated TCRs and HLA-C alleles showing the fewest. Compared with the roughly 700-donor mean, donors in an Asian-associated ancestry cluster had fewer N-insertions in productive TCRs, according to a later genetic analysis. Because the 87-base-pair reads could not distinguish some IMGT-functional V segments, including TRBV6-2 and TRBV6-3, those segments were excluded. V-gene and J-gene trimming of TCR beta chains was associated with a missense DCLRE1C variant in a later genetic analysis, and the association was replicated in an independent cohort. An earlier analysis of several hundred of the donors showed that most TCR beta V segments appeared in productive rearrangements either about 90% or about 30% of the time, which broadly matched IMGT annotations. A later analysis associated 16,951 TCR beta sequences with specific HLA alleles at a false discovery rate of 0.05. A later analysis reported that several top co-occurrence clusters appeared linked to parvovirus B19, influenza, CMV and Epstein-Barr virus. Correlated functional status among segregating V segments might be attributable to linkage disequilibrium, but an unknown experimental factor could not be ruled out. The sequencing pipeline was judged likely to have produced a cluster of highly shared sequence variants as a technical artifact. Presence/absence analyses assumed roughly uniform sequencing depth across donors, an assumption that may not hold. A later analysis found that most CMV-associated TCR beta chains appeared HLA-restricted, with HLA associations seemingly driven largely by CMV exposure. While some public TCRs were present in many individuals, most TCR sequences turned up only very rarely across donors. The only immune exposure information available for the cohort was CMV serostatus. In a later analysis, HLA-associated TCR beta chains were found to be more clonally expanded and to have lower generation probabilities than equally common non-associated chains. A further reported finding was that TCR beta sequences accurately predicted the HLA-A and HLA-B alleles for most subjects in the first cohort. In this cohort, only TCR beta chains were sequenced, and detectable features were limited by the absence of alpha or paired-chain data. Because HLA typing was unavailable for some donors at each locus, only the typed subset was used in association tests. Because counts were too low, about 18 rarely observed V segments, including chromosome 9 orphons, were left out of the earlier analysis of 500 to 650 of the donors. According to the authors, the approach could potentially be generalized to other disease states and immunological phenotypes. The study listed approximately 150 TCR beta chains as associated with cytomegalovirus. The classifier was reported to diagnose cytomegalovirus status with high specificity and sensitivity in both the original and validation cohorts. Strong co-occurrence of HLA alleles, especially DR and DQ, made assigning TCR associations to individual alleles difficult. In vitro tests confirmed that three of the cytomegalovirus-associated TCR beta chains recognize cytomegalovirus antigens.

Including the terminal cysteine and phenylalanine, the CDR3 comprises 15 residues. The entry retains the CDR3 DNA only, 45 bases that are in frame from base 1. Taken from the germline V gene, the CDR1 and CDR2 loops are LGHNA and YSLEER. At the junction V is shortened by 4 bases and J by 7 bases, with 17 bases in between. The sequence derives from a man aged 50 to 60 in good health and CMV-seronegative. Input material: PBMCs. The V gene is TRBV4-3 and the J gene is TRBJ1-5; possibly the D gene is TRBD1, per 5 matching bases. The CDR3 protein: CASSPAMGGRQPQHF. The nucleotide sequence is given as TGCGCCAGCAGCCCAGCAATGGGGGGACGCCAGCCCCAGCATTTT.